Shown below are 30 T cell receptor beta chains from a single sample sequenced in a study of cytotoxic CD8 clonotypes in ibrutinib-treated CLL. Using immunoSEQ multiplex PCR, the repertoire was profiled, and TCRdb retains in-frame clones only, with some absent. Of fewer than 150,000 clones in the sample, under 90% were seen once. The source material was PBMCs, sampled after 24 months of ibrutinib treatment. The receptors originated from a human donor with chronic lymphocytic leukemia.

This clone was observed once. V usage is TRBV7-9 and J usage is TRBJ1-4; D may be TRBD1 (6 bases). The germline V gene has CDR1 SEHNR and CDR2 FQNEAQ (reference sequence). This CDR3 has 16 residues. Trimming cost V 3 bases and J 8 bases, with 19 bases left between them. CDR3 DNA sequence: TGTGCCAGCAGCTTCCCCGGGGGGCGCCTGGGGGAAAAACTGTTTTTT. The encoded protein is CASSFPGGRLGEKLFF.

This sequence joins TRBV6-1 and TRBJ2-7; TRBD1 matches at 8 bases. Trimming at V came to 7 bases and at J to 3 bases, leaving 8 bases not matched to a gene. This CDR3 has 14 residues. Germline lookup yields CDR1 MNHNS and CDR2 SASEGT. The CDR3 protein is CASISGGAYYEQYF. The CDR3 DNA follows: TGTGCCAGCATCTCAGGGGGCGCTTACTACGAGCAGTACTTC.

The CDR3 here is CASSYSRGDGYTF. Here the CDR3 DNA reads TGTGCCAGCAGTTACTCTAGAGGGGATGGCTACACCTTC. The V call is TRBV6-5, the J call TRBJ1-2, with D possibly being TRBD1 (5 bases). The V gene's germline CDR1 is MNHEY and CDR2 SVGAGI. V was shortened by 0 bases and J by 6 bases, with 8 bases between the two germline ends. The length of the CDR3 is 13 residues.

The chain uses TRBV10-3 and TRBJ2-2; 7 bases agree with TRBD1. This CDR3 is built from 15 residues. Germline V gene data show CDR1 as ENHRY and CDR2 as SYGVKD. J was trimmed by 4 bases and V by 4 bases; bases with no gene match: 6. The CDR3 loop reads CAISGDRESTGELFF. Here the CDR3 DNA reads TGTGCCATCAGTGGTGACAGGGAGAGCACCGGGGAGCTGTTTTTT.

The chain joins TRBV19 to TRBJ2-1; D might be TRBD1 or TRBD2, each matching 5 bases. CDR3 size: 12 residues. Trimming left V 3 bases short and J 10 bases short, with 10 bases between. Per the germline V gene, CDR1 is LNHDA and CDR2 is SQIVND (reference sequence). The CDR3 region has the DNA TGTGCCAGTAGTATTGGGGACGGGGAGCAGTTCTTC. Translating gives CASSIGDGEQFF.

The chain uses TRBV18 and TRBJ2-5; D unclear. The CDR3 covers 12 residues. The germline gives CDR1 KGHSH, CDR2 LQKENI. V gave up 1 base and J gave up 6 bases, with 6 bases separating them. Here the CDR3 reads CASSPHEKTQYF. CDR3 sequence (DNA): TGTGCCAGCTCACCACACGAGAAGACCCAGTACTTC.

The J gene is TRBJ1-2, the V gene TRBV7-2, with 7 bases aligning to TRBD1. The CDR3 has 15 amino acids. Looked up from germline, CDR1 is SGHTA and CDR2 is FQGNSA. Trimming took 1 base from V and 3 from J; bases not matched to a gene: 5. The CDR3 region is CASSLVTGVDYGYTF. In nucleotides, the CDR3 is TGTGCCAGCAGCTTAGTAACAGGGGTTGACTATGGCTACACCTTC.

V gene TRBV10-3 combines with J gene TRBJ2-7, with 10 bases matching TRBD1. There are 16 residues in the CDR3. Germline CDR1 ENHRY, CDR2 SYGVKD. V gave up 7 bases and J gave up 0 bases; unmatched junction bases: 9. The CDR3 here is CAITRRDRGSSYEQYF. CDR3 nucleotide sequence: TGTGCCATCACCCGGCGGGACAGGGGCAGCTCCTACGAGCAGTACTTC.

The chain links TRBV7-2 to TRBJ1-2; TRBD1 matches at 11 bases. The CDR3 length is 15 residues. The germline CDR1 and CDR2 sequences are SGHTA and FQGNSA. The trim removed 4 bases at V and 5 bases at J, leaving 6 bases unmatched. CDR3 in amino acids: CASSSRTGGWYGYTF. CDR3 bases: TGTGCCAGCAGCTCCCGGACAGGGGGCTGGTATGGCTACACCTTC.

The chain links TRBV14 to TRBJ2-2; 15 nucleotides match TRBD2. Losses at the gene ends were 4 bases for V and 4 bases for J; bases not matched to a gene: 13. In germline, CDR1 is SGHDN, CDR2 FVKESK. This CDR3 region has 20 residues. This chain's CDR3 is CASSPYNTGTSGGRTGELFF. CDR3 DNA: TGTGCCAGCAGCCCCTACAATACGGGGACTAGCGGGGGGCGCACCGGGGAGCTGTTTTTT.

Here the CDR3 reads CASGRQAMNTEAFF. The CDR3 coding sequence is TGTGCCAGCGGTCGTCAGGCGATGAACACTGAAGCTTTCTTT. This chain connects TRBV2 to TRBJ1-1; D remains unclear. This CDR3 is 14 amino acids long. Germline CDR1 reads SNHLY; CDR2 reads FYNNEI. Trimming stripped 8 bases from V and 0 bases from J, with 13 bases between.

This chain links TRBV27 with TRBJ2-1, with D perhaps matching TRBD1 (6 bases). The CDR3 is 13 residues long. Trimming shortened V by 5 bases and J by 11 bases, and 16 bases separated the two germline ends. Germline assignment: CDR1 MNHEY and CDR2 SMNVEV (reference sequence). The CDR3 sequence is CASSIQGRGKQFF. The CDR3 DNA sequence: TGTGCCAGCAGTATTCAGGGGAGAGGGAAGCAGTTCTTC.

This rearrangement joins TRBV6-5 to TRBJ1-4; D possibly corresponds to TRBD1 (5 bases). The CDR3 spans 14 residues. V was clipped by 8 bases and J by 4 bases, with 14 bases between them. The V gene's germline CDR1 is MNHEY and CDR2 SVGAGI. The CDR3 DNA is TGTGCCAGCCGGGGGGTCGGCGTTAATGAAAAACTGTTTTTT. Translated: CASRGVGVNEKLFF.

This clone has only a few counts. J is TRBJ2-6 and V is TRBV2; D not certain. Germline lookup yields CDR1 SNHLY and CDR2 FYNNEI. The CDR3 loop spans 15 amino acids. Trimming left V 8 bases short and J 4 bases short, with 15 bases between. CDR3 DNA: TGTGCCAGCGGGAAGGGTGTTCAAGGGGCCAACGTCCTGACTTTC. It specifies CASGKGVQGANVLTF.

The DNA of the CDR3 is TGTGCCAGCAGCTCCACCGGGACAGGGGGCCAAATTTCCCCCGGGGAGCTGTTTTTT. It yields the protein CASSSTGTGGQISPGELFF. The J gene is TRBJ2-2, the V gene TRBV7-9; 12 bases align to TRBD1. The CDR3 has 19 residues. The V and J ends lost 4 bases and 6 bases, in that order; junction bases with no gene match: 15. In germline, CDR1 is SEHNR, CDR2 FQNEAQ (reference sequence). The variable domain in full, with the rest retrieved from reference TRBV7-9 and TRBJ2-2, is DTGVSQNPRHKITKRGQNVTFRCDPISEHNRLYWYRQTLGQGPEFLTYFQNEAQLEKSRLLSDRFSAERPKGSFSTLEIQRTEQGDSAMYLCASSSTGTGGQISPGELFFGEGSRLTVL.

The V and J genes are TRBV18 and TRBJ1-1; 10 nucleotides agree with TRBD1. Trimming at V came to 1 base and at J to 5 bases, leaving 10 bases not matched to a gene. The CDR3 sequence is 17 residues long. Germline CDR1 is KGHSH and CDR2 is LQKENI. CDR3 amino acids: CASSPRRGGQGRTEAFF. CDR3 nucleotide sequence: TGTGCCAGCTCACCACGAAGGGGGGGACAGGGGAGAACTGAAGCTTTCTTT.

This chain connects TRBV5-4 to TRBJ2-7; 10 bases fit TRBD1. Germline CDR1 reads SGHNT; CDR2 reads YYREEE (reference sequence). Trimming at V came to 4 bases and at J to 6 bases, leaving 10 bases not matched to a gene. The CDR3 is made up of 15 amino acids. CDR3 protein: CASSPRGTGVIEQYF. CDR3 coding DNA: TGTGCCAGCAGCCCGCGGGGGACAGGGGTAATCGAGCAGTACTTC.

CDR3 sequence: CASSHIGELFF. CDR3 coding DNA: TGTGCCAGCAGCCATATCGGGGAGCTGTTTTTT. This chain connects TRBV5-5 to TRBJ2-2; D unclear. CDR3 length: 11 amino acids. CDR1 is SGHKS, CDR2 YYEKEE, per germline (reference sequence). V lost 4 bases to trimming and J lost 7 bases, with 5 bases between them.

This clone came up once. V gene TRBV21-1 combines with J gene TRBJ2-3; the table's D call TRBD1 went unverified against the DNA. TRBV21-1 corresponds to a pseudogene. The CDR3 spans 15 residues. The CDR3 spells CASSKADSETDTQYF. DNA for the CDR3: TGTGCCAGCAGCAAAGCGGACAGCGAGACGGATACGCAGTATTTT.

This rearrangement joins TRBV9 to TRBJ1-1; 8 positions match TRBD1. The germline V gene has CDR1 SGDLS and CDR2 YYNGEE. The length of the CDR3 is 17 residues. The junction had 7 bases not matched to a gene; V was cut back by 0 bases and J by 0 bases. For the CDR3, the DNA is TGTGCCAGCAGCGTAGCCATCCTGACAGGGGTGAACACTGAAGCTTTCTTT. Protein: CASSVAILTGVNTEAFF.

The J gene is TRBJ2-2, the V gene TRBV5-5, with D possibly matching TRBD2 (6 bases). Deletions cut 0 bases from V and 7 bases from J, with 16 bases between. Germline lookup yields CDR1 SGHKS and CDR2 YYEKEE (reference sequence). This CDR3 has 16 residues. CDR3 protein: CASSLAPGLEVGELFF. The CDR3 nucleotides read TGTGCCAGCAGCTTGGCACCGGGACTTGAAGTCGGGGAGCTGTTTTTT.

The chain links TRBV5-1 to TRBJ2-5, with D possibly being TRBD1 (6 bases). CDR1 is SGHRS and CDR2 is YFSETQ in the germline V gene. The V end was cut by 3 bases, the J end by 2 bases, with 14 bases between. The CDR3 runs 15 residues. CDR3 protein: CASSYPGVGQETQYF. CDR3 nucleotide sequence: TGCGCCAGCAGCTACCCAGGGGTGGGTCAAGAGACCCAGTACTTC.

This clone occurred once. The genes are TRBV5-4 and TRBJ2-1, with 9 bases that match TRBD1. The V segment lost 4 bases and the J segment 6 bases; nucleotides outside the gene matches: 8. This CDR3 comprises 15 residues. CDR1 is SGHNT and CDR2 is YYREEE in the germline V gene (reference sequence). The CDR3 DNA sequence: TGTGCCAGCAGCCCGGACAGGGGAAGGGGCAATGAGCAGTTCTTC. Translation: CASSPDRGRGNEQFF.

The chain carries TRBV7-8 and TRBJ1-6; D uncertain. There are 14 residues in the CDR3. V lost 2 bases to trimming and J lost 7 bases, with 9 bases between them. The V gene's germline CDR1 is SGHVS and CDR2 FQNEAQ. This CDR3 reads CASSLTAENSPLHF. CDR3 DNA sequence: TGTGCCAGCAGCTTAACGGCAGAGAATTCACCCCTCCACTTT.

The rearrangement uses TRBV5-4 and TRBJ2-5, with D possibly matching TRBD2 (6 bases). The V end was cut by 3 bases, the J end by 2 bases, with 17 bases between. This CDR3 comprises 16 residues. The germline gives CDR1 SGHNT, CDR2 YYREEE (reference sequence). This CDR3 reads CASSSPGRQGQETQYF. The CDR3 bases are TGTGCCAGCAGCTCGCCAGGGAGGCAGGGACAAGAGACCCAGTACTTC.

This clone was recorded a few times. For the CDR3, the DNA is TGTGCCAGCAGTTACGGGGGGGGCATTGGCGGAAACACCATATATTTT. Protein sequence: CASSYGGGIGGNTIYF. This rearrangement joins TRBV6-6 to TRBJ1-3; D may be TRBD1 (6 bases). This CDR3 region has 16 residues. The germline V gene encodes CDR1 MNHNY and CDR2 SVGAGI (reference sequence). V lost 2 bases and J lost 4, with 15 bases in between.

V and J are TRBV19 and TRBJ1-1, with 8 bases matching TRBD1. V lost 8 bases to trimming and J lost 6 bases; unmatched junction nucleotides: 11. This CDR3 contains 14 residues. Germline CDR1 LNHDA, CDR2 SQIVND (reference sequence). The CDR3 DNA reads TGTGCCAGTCAAAATATCGAACAGGGGGCTGAAGCTTTCTTT. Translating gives CASQNIEQGAEAFF.

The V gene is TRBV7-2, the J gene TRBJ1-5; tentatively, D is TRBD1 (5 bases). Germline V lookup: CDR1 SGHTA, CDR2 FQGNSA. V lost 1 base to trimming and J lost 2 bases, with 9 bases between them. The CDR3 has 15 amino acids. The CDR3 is CASSLGGDGNQPQHF. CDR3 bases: TGTGCCAGCAGCTTAGGAGGGGATGGCAATCAGCCCCAGCATTTT.

In DNA form, the CDR3 reads TGTGCCATCAGATTGACACAGCAACCGAACACTGAAGCTTTCTTT. Its protein is CAIRLTQQPNTEAFF. V usage is TRBV10-3 and J usage is TRBJ1-1, with D hard to call. CDR1 is ENHRY and CDR2 is SYGVKD in the germline V gene. The CDR3 runs to 15 residues. Trimming stripped 6 bases from V and 1 base from J, with 15 bases between.

In DNA form, the CDR3 reads TGTGCCAGCAGGGAGACAGGGCTCGACACCGGGGAGCTGTTTTTT. Translating gives CASRETGLDTGELFF. The rearrangement links TRBV9 to TRBJ2-2, with 7 bases matching TRBD1. V lost 5 bases to trimming and J lost 3 bases; unmatched junction nucleotides: 7. The germline CDR1 and CDR2 sequences are SGDLS and YYNGEE. The CDR3 contains 15 residues.